This passage covers 27 T cell receptor beta chains from one sample sequenced in a study of control samples from healthy donors and cancer patients. The data were produced by immunoSEQ multiplex PCR, yet TCRdb's version contains in-frame clones alone and is incomplete. Here the sample spans around 250,000 clones, roughly 80% being singletons. Sequenced input: PBMCs. Receptors originate from a woman in her sixties with lung cancer.

CDR3 DNA: TGTGCCAGCAGCTTGGTCCCGGGGTACAATGAGCAGTTCTTC. It encodes CASSLVPGYNEQFF. The chain uses TRBV7-3 and TRBJ2-1, with D perhaps TRBD2 (5 bases). This CDR3 is built from 14 residues. Germline lookup yields CDR1 SGHTA and CDR2 FQGTGA. Deletions cut 3 bases from V and 4 bases from J, with 10 bases between.

This rearrangement joins TRBV6-1 to TRBJ1-4, with no clear D. The CDR3 has 14 residues. Germline lookup yields CDR1 MNHNS and CDR2 SASEGT. Trimming shortened V by 3 bases and J by 7 bases, and 12 bases separated the two germline ends. The CDR3 sequence is CASSEVHTGEKLFF. The DNA of the CDR3 is TGTGCCAGCAGTGAGGTCCACACGGGTGAAAAACTGTTTTTT.

This sequence joins TRBV2 and TRBJ2-1, with 14 bases identical to TRBD2. Germline lookup yields CDR1 SNHLY and CDR2 FYNNEI. Trimming took 10 bases from V and 10 from J; bases not matched to a gene: 6. There are 13 residues in the CDR3. CDR3 protein: CATGGLAGVEQFF. CDR3 nucleotides: TGTGCCACCGGGGGACTAGCGGGGGTAGAGCAGTTCTTC.

The CDR3 nucleotides are TGTGCCAGCGGGGACGGGTACAATGAGCAGTTCTTC. Its translation is CASGDGYNEQFF. V usage is TRBV2 and J usage is TRBJ2-1; either TRBD1 or TRBD2 may supply D (5 bases each). The CDR3 contains 12 residues. The germline V gene has CDR1 SNHLY and CDR2 FYNNEI. The V end lost 8 bases, the J end lost 4 bases, and 9 bases lay between the germline ends.

In the case of this clone: The same CDR3 also results from other DNA sequences found in this sample. V gene TRBV4-1 combines with J gene TRBJ2-5; maybe TRBD1 (6 bases). V was pared by 4 bases and J by 4 bases, with 10 bases between. The germline V gene has CDR1 MGHRA and CDR2 YSYEKL. The length of the CDR3 is 13 residues. As DNA, the CDR3 is TGCGCCAGCAGCCTTCTAGGGGGAGAGACCCAGTACTTC. Amino acids: CASSLLGGETQYF.

V gene TRBV2 combines with J gene TRBJ2-2; D may match TRBD1 or TRBD2 (5 bases each). The germline CDR1 and CDR2 sequences are SNHLY and FYNNEI. V was shortened by 4 bases and J by 7 bases, with 16 bases between the two germline ends. The length of the CDR3 is 15 residues. The CDR3 nucleotides are TGTGCCAGCAGTGTGCTGAGGGGCCGGGGCGGGGAGCTGTTTTTT. This translates into CASSVLRGRGGELFF.

J is TRBJ1-1 and V is TRBV6-5; the D gene is possibly TRBD1 (5 bases). Germline V gives CDR1 MNHEY, CDR2 SVGAGI. V lost 6 bases and J lost 4, with 18 bases in between. The CDR3 spans 15 residues. The CDR3 nucleotides are TGTGCCAGCAGCCGTCGGGGGAGTGCGGGCACTGAAGCTTTCTTT. This sequence encodes CASSRRGSAGTEAFF.

The chain has TRBV19 and TRBJ2-1; 14 positions agree with TRBD2. This CDR3 region has 17 residues. Germline CDR1 LNHDA, CDR2 SQIVND (reference sequence). Germline trimming cut 5 bases from V and 5 bases from J; bases unmatched to any gene: 8. In DNA form, the CDR3 reads TGTGCCAGTAGTTCCAACCCGGGACTAGCGGGAGACAATGAGCAGTTCTTC. Protein sequence: CASSSNPGLAGDNEQFF.

On this clone itself: Within the sample, other DNA sequences also encode this same CDR3. The chain combines TRBV6-1 with TRBJ2-3, with 9 bases matching TRBD2. CDR1 MNHNS and CDR2 SASEGT come from the germline V gene. This CDR3 region has 16 residues. J lost 2 bases, V lost 2 bases, and 5 bases had no gene match. CDR3 residues: CASSELAGGPTDTQYF. The CDR3 nucleotides are TGTGCCAGCAGTGAATTGGCGGGAGGGCCCACAGATACGCAGTATTTT.

This chain joins TRBV7-9 and TRBJ2-1; 10 bases line up with TRBD2. With 3 bases clipped from V and 2 bases from J, the junction kept 10 bases outside the gene matches. CDR3 length: 18 amino acids. The germline V gene has CDR1 SEHNR and CDR2 FQNEAQ (reference sequence). The CDR3 here is CASSFPSPGTSAYNEQFF. The CDR3 DNA reads TGTGCCAGCAGCTTTCCGTCACCCGGGACTAGCGCCTACAATGAGCAGTTCTTC. The whole variable domain, remainder taken from reference TRBV7-9 and TRBJ2-1, is DTGVSQNPRHKITKRGQNVTFRCDPISEHNRLYWYRQTLGQGPEFLTYFQNEAQLEKSRLLSDRFSAERPKGSFSTLEIQRTEQGDSAMYLCASSFPSPGTSAYNEQFFGPGTRLTVL.

V and J are TRBV3-1 (or the pseudogene TRBV3-2) and TRBJ1-3, with TRBD1 as a possible D gene (6 bases). CDR3 size: 14 residues. The V end lost 8 bases, the J end lost 4 bases, and 15 bases lay between the germline ends. The germline V gene encodes CDR1 LGHDT and CDR2 YNNKEL (reference sequence). The CDR3 loop reads CASGGQSDGNTIYF. The CDR3 DNA follows: TGTGCCAGCGGCGGACAGTCGGACGGAAACACCATATATTTT.

The V call is TRBV18, the J call TRBJ2-7; 9 bases match TRBD1. The V and J ends lost 0 bases and 7 bases, in that order; junction bases with no gene match: 7. CDR1 and CDR2 from the germline V gene are KGHSH and LQKENI. The CDR3 covers 15 residues. The chain's CDR3 is CASSPPMDRGREQYF. For the CDR3, the DNA is TGTGCCAGCTCACCACCGATGGACAGGGGAAGGGAGCAGTACTTC.

This rearrangement joins TRBV5-1 to TRBJ2-5; no definite D call. Trimming cost V 4 bases and J 4 bases, with 8 bases left between them. The CDR3 spans 12 residues. Germline loops: CDR1 SGHRS, CDR2 YFSETQ. CDR3 sequence reads: CASSVSGETQYF. The CDR3 DNA is TGCGCCAGCAGCGTATCGGGAGAGACCCAGTACTTC.

The CDR3 region is CASSLDGQGVSETQYF. DNA for the CDR3: TGTGCCAGCAGCTTAGACGGACAGGGAGTTTCGGAGACCCAGTACTTC. The chain uses TRBV11-1 and TRBJ2-5; 8 bases align to TRBD1. The CDR3 loop spans 16 amino acids. Looked up from germline, CDR1 is SGHAT and CDR2 is FQDESV (reference sequence). With V trimmed by 1 base and J by 5 bases, 9 bases remained unmatched.

This chain uses TRBV5-1 with TRBJ2-5; tentative D call: TRBD1 (6 bases). Looked up from germline, CDR1 is SGHRS and CDR2 is YFSETQ. This CDR3 is 14 amino acids long. With 4 bases removed from V and 0 bases from J, the gap between germline ends came to 10 bases. CDR3 protein: CASSKDSNQETQYF. The CDR3 nucleotides are TGCGCCAGCAGCAAGGACAGTAACCAAGAGACCCAGTACTTC.

The chain recombines TRBV28 with TRBJ2-3; possibly TRBD1 for D (6 bases). CDR1 is MDHEN, CDR2 SYDVKM, per germline. The ends were cut back, 3 bases at V and 1 base at J, with 11 bases in the middle. The CDR3 sequence is 15 residues long. DNA of the CDR3: TGTGCCAGCAGTTTGGGACCAGGGGGCACAGATACGCAGTATTTT. Translation: CASSLGPGGTDTQYF.

This clone was counted a few times. The rearrangement joins TRBV15 to TRBJ1-2; the D gene is possibly TRBD1 (5 bases). V was trimmed by 4 bases and J by 6 bases, leaving 18 bases between them. Per the germline V gene, CDR1 is LNHNV and CDR2 is YYDKDF (reference sequence). This CDR3 is built from 15 residues. The CDR3 DNA reads TGTGCCACCAGCATTCTCCGGGACCAGGGCCATGGCTACACCTTC. Translation: CATSILRDQGHGYTF.

The J gene is TRBJ1-3, the V gene TRBV6-1, with D unclear. This CDR3 has 17 amino acids. Germline loops: CDR1 MNHNS, CDR2 SASEGT. The V end lost 2 bases, the J end lost 4 bases, and 18 bases lay between the germline ends. This chain's CDR3 is CASSELPPSGSGNTIYF. DNA of the CDR3: TGTGCCAGCAGTGAACTTCCCCCCTCGGGGAGCGGAAACACCATATATTTT.

The rearrangement joins TRBV9 to TRBJ1-2; 8 nucleotides line up with TRBD1. The CDR3 covers 14 residues. Germline CDR1 reads SGDLS; CDR2 reads YYNGEE. The V and J ends lost 3 bases and 2 bases, in that order; junction bases with no gene match: 3. The CDR3 DNA follows: TGTGCCAGCAGCGCCGGACAGGGAAACTATGGCTACACCTTC. This translates into CASSAGQGNYGYTF.

This chain joins TRBV11-3 and TRBJ2-3; tentatively, D is TRBD2 (6 bases). Trimming shortened V by 6 bases and J by 4 bases, and 11 bases separated the two germline ends. The CDR3 has 13 residues. CDR1 is SGHNT, CDR2 YENEEA, per germline. The CDR3 region has the DNA TGTGCCAGCAGTTACCCGGGGGCAGATACGCAGTATTTT. Its translation: CASSYPGADTQYF.

The chain has TRBV15 and TRBJ2-3; D is unclear. There are 13 residues in the CDR3. Trimming pared 1 base from V and 6 bases from J, leaving 8 bases between. Looked up from germline, CDR1 is LNHNV and CDR2 is YYDKDF (reference sequence). The CDR3 is CATSRGISDTQYF. CDR3 sequence (DNA): TGTGCCACCAGCAGAGGTATTTCCGATACGCAGTATTTT.

The chain links TRBV10-3 to TRBJ1-2, with unresolved D. In germline, CDR1 is ENHRY, CDR2 SYGVKD. The V and J ends lost 6 bases and 4 bases respectively, with 15 bases between them. CDR3 size: 14 residues. The CDR3 region has the DNA TGTGCCATCAGCGGACCCTCCCTAGTCTATGGCTACACCTTC. It codes for CAISGPSLVYGYTF.

This rearrangement joins TRBV27 to TRBJ1-5; D call uncertain. Germline V lookup: CDR1 MNHEY, CDR2 SMNVEV (reference sequence). The V gene lost 2 bases and the J gene lost 3 bases, with 2 bases spanning the gap. CDR3 length equals 12 residues. As DNA, the CDR3 is TGTGCCAGCAGTTTAAACAATCAGCCCCAGCATTTT. Residues: CASSLNNQPQHF.

The chain combines TRBV9 with TRBJ2-1; maybe TRBD2 (6 bases). The CDR3 is 13 amino acids. Trimming removed 3 bases at V and 6 bases at J, with 10 bases between. CDR1 is SGDLS, CDR2 YYNGEE, per germline. CDR3 sequence reads: CASSDGTLNEQFF. The CDR3 DNA follows: TGTGCCAGCAGCGACGGGACTCTCAATGAGCAGTTCTTC.

V is TRBV11-1 and J is TRBJ1-1, with 10 positions matching TRBD1. In germline, CDR1 is SGHAT, CDR2 FQDESV (reference sequence). After removal of 5 bases from V and 11 bases from J, the junction contained 5 bases not matched to a gene. The CDR3 runs 12 residues. CDR3 region: CASSTDRGRAFF. The DNA of the CDR3 is TGTGCCAGCAGCACAGACAGGGGGCGGGCTTTCTTT.

The chain carries TRBV9 and TRBJ2-3; D is unclear. CDR3 size: 15 residues. Trimming pared 3 bases from V and 0 bases from J, leaving 11 bases between. Looked up from germline, CDR1 is SGDLS and CDR2 is YYNGEE. CDR3 DNA: TGTGCCAGCAGCGAGGCGGTCTATAGCACAGATACGCAGTATTTT. It specifies CASSEAVYSTDTQYF.

This clone was observed a few times. The rearrangement uses TRBV3-1 (or the pseudogene TRBV3-2) and TRBJ1-3; D remains unclear. Germline V gene lookup returns CDR1 LGHDT and CDR2 YNNKEL (reference sequence). Deletions cut 0 bases from V and 1 base from J, with 13 bases between. The CDR3 has 17 amino acids. CDR3 bases: TGTGCCAGCAGCCAAGATCGGGTACAGTATTCTGGAAACACCATATATTTT. This translates into CASSQDRVQYSGNTIYF.